One TCR beta chain is described in this entry. The sample originates from a study of shared clonotypes between healthy human individuals. Measured with immunoSEQ multiplex PCR; TCRdb has only the in-frame clones, and not every one. The sample gives about 710,000 clones, about two thirds of which show up once; more than 1.5% is in the top ten. Per the germline V gene, CDR1 is LNHNV and CDR2 is YYDKDF (reference sequence). V trimming: 4 bases; J trimming: 4 bases; junction bases outside the gene matches: 8. There are 16 residues in the CDR3. Only Caucasian adults living in Nashville, Tennessee served as donors.

Sequences were obtained from memory CD4+ T cells sorted from blood. Subset of the sample: CD45RA-negative fraction. The clonotype comes from a woman aged 30 to 39 in good health. The rearrangement joins TRBV15 to TRBJ2-2, with 8 positions matching TRBD1. This CDR3 reads CATSKGQGRGTGELFF. DNA for the CDR3: TGTGCCACCAGCAAAGGACAGGGAAGGGGCACCGGGGAGCTGTTTTTT.